This T cell receptor beta chain originates from a study of CD8 T cells in ankylosing spondylitis. A few counts support this clonotype. Via MiXCR, TCRdb re-called the 5' RACE reads, giving one row per CDR3 protein. The sample holds approximately 24,000 distinct CDR3 sequences, 10% to 15% seen once. Between the trimmed V and J ends, which lost 2 bases and 0 bases, there was a span of 6 bases. Germline lookup yields CDR1 DFQATT and CDR2 SNEGSKA (reference sequence). CDR3 length equals 13 residues. This clonotype was obtained from a male donor with ankylosing spondylitis or in good health (not recorded which). The chain is built from TRBV20-1 and TRBJ2-3; D gene unclear. Specimen: blood. The CDR3 DNA is TGCAGTGCTAGAAAGGACAGCACAGATACGCAGTATTTT. Protein: CSARKDSTDTQYF.